This paragraph covers one T cell receptor (beta chain) sequence. What it binds is not known. The CDR3 has 13 residues. In germline, CDR1 is MDHEN, CDR2 SYDVKM. V was clipped by 8 bases and J by 0 bases; unmatched bases: 3. The sample belongs to a study of shared clonotypes between healthy human individuals. Deep-level assay runs were performed. Measured with immunoSEQ multiplex PCR; TCRdb has only the in-frame clones, and not every one. Here the sample spans around 1,000,000 clones, 60% to 80% being singletons. Study-wide points: Clonotype sharing across donors was expected to vary with sequencing depth.

This TCR came from a man in his late teens or twenties in good health. Some clones in this sample may be carry-over from other donors' samples. The chain employs TRBV28 and TRBJ1-1, with 7 bases lining up with TRBD1. The sequencing input was memory CD4+ T cells from PBMCs. Subset meaning: CD45RA-negative fraction. CDR3 coding DNA: TGTGCCAGCGCGGGACAGATGAACACTGAAGCTTTCTTT. Translation gives CASAGQMNTEAFF.